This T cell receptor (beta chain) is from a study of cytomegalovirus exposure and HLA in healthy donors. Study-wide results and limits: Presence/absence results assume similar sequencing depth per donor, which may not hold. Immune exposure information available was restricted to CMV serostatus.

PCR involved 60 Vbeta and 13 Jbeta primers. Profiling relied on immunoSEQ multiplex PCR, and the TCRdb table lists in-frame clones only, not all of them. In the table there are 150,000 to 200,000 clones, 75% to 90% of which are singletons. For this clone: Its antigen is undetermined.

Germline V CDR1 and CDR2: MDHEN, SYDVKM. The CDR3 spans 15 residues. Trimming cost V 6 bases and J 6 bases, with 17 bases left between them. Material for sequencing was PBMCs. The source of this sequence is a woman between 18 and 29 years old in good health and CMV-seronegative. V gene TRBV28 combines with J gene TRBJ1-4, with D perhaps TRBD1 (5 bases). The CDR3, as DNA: TGTGCCAGCAGGTCTTCAGGGTTATTGGATGAAAAACTGTTTTTT. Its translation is CASRSSGLLDEKLFF.